These 9 T cell receptor beta chains share one sample of origin, sequenced in a study of blood T cell repertoires in COVID-19 (TCRdb year 2020). Library preparation employed the immunoSEQ multiplex PCR assay. TCRdb stores this immuneACCESS table with in-frame sequences only. Part of the clones is absent; in the studies checked, under half of the shortfall reflects unresolved V genes, and no reason is known for the rest. For this sample there are about 160,000 clones; roughly 81% appear just once. Of the sample, under 7% falls within the top ten clones. Specimen: peripheral blood. Every receptor here comes from a woman between 45 and 60 years old with COVID-19, enrolled during active disease.

A remark on this clone: The sample has other DNA sequences that encode this CDR3 too. The gene calls are TRBV5-1 and TRBJ2-1; D is possibly TRBD1 (6 bases). With 2 bases removed from V and 9 bases from J, the gap between germline ends came to 9 bases. The CDR3 sequence is 12 residues long. From germline, CDR1 is SGHRS and CDR2 YFSETQ. CDR3 sequence reads: CASSFTGFEQFF. The CDR3 coding sequence is TGCGCCAGCAGCTTCACAGGGTTTGAGCAGTTCTTC. Using reference TRBV5-1 and TRBJ2-1 for the parts outside the CDR3, the full variable domain is KAGVTQTPRYLIKTRGQQVTLSCSPISGHRSVSWYQQTPGQGLQFLFEYFSETQRNKGNFPGRFSGRQFSNSRSEMNVSTLELGDSALYLCASSFTGFEQFFGPGTRLTVL.

The chain combines TRBV30 with TRBJ1-3; D unresolved. Germline V gene lookup returns CDR1 GTSNPN and CDR2 SVGIG (reference sequence). The V end lost 3 bases, the J end lost 8 bases, and 8 bases lay between the germline ends. The CDR3 is 11 amino acids. The CDR3 DNA reads TGTGCCTGGAGGGAGGGCCACACCATATATTTT. It yields the protein CAWREGHTIYF.

The chain has TRBV10-3 and TRBJ2-1; 11 bases fit TRBD2. Germline assignment: CDR1 ENHRY and CDR2 SYGVKD. The CDR3 extends over 14 amino acids. V lost 4 bases, J lost 4 bases, and 0 bases stayed unmatched. The CDR3, as DNA: TGTGCCATCAGTGGGACTAGCGGGTACAATGAGCAGTTCTTC. Translating it yields CAISGTSGYNEQFF.

This clone appeared a single time. This sample also contains other DNA sequences that code for the same CDR3. The V and J genes are TRBV18 and TRBJ1-2; 9 bases agree with TRBD1. This CDR3 spans 13 amino acids. Germline CDR1 is KGHSH and CDR2 is LQKENI. J lost 4 bases, V lost 3 bases, and 0 bases had no gene match. CDR3 bases: TGTGCCAGCTCACCGGACAGGGGCTATGGCTACACCTTC. This sequence encodes CASSPDRGYGYTF.

The chain recombines TRBV5-1 with TRBJ2-1; TRBD2 aligns across 8 bases. CDR3 length: 16 residues. Germline CDR1 SGHRS, CDR2 YFSETQ. V trimming: 0 bases; J trimming: 8 bases; junction bases outside the gene matches: 10. Written as DNA, the CDR3 is TGCGCCAGCAGCTTGGAGGATAGCGGGGTTAGTGATGAGCAGTTCTTC. Translation gives CASSLEDSGVSDEQFF.

This rearrangement joins TRBV18 to TRBJ2-6; TRBD1 matches at 10 bases. CDR3 length equals 19 residues. V dropped 3 bases and J dropped 3; count of bases not matched to a gene: 11. Germline-derived CDR1 and CDR2 are KGHSH and LQKENI. CDR3 bases: TGTGCCAGCTCACCCTCTGAAGGGACAGGGGAGAGTGGGGCCAACGTCCTGACTTTC. It encodes CASSPSEGTGESGANVLTF.

The V and J genes are TRBV10-2 and TRBJ1-1; D is unresolved. The V and J ends lost 6 bases and 1 base respectively, with 15 bases between them. The CDR3 is made up of 15 amino acids. Per germline, CDR1 WSHSY and CDR2 SAAADI. CDR3 DNA: TGCGCCAGCAGGCCGGAGGGAGGTAGGAACACTGAAGCTTTCTTT. Amino acid sequence: CASRPEGGRNTEAFF.

J is TRBJ2-7 and V is TRBV5-1, with a tentative D call TRBD1 (6 bases). The CDR3 loop spans 14 amino acids. V lost 7 bases and J 2 bases, leaving 16 bases between the germline ends. CDR1 is SGHRS and CDR2 is YFSETQ in the germline V gene. Written as DNA, the CDR3 is TGCGCCAGCGGGCTTTCAGAGGGGGCCTACGAGCAGTACTTC. It codes for CASGLSEGAYEQYF.

V and J are TRBV6-5 and TRBJ2-1, with 8 nucleotides matching TRBD1. J was trimmed by 4 bases and V by 7 bases; bases with no gene match: 9. The CDR3 has 15 residues. CDR1 is MNHEY and CDR2 is SVGAGI in the germline V gene. This CDR3 reads CASKNDRGQYNEQFF. The CDR3 DNA reads as TGTGCCAGCAAGAACGACAGGGGACAATACAATGAGCAGTTCTTC.